This passage covers 2 T cell receptor beta chains from one sample sequenced in a study of regulatory T cells in long-lasting Graves disease. Building of the TCR beta libraries involved iRepertoire HTBI primers and Arm-PCR of CDR3 regions. One entry per CDR3 protein results from TCRdb running MiXCR on the multiplex PCR reads. The repertoire holds some 330,000 distinct CDR3 sequences, with approximately 12% as singletons. Time point described: newly diagnosed GD, antithyroid drugs for less than 3 months. PBMC-extracted RNA yielded the TCR library. These same data were also listed under a study on T cells in Graves' hyperthyroidism and ophthalmopathy.

The sample here was peripheral blood mononuclear cells (PBMCs), taken at new diagnosis, from a patient treated with antithyroid drugs. The receptors originated from a woman under 30 with Graves disease.

This clonotype was detected only a few times. V gene TRBV2 combines with J gene TRBJ1-2; 7 nucleotides line up with TRBD1. Germline V gene sequence: CDR1 SNHLY, CDR2 FYNNEI. V gave up 10 bases and J gave up 6 bases; unmatched junction bases: 8. There are 12 residues in the CDR3. The DNA of the CDR3 is TGTGCCACACAGGGGTCCCCCCATGGCTACACCTTC. Its translation is CATQGSPHGYTF.

This clonotype was seen at least ten times. The chain uses TRBV6-5 and TRBJ2-7; no clear D. Germline CDR1 is MNHEY and CDR2 is SVGAGI. The CDR3 runs 12 residues. The V end lost 2 bases, the J end lost 6 bases, and 8 bases lay between the germline ends. CDR3 coding DNA: TGTGCCAGCAGTTACGGTAGAAGCGAGCAGTACTTC. This encodes CASSYGRSEQYF.